This T cell receptor (beta chain) was sequenced in a study of blood T cells in healthy people across ages. Study-level points and caveats: Unknown CMV status may confound age-related changes in expanded clones. Per million T cells, TCR beta diversity dropped roughly linearly as age increased.

This CDR3 comprises 14 residues. Germline-derived CDR1 and CDR2 are SEHNR and FQNEAQ (reference sequence). A second about 7 to 11 cycle PCR used barcoded and J-beta primers. Through a template-switch adaptor with 12 random nucleotides, each cDNA molecule received a tag. TCRdb used MiXCR to reprocess the 5' RACE reads, holding one entry per CDR3 protein. The sample lists 600,000 to 1,000,000 distinct CDR3 sequences; 55% to 75% were seen once. Concerning this clonotype: The antigen remains unidentified.

Isolation yielded PBMCs, at least 6 million per sample, in every case. The specimen sequenced was blood. The chain has TRBV7-9 and TRBJ2-4; perhaps TRBD2 as D (5 bases). The J call may be wrong; the DNA end is better matched by TRBJ2-7. This receptor was taken from a man aged 30 to 39 in good health. The CDR3 loop reads CASSSVSGSYEQYF. The DNA for the CDR3 is TGTGCCAGCAGCTCAGTCAGCGGTTCCTACGAGCAGTACTTC.